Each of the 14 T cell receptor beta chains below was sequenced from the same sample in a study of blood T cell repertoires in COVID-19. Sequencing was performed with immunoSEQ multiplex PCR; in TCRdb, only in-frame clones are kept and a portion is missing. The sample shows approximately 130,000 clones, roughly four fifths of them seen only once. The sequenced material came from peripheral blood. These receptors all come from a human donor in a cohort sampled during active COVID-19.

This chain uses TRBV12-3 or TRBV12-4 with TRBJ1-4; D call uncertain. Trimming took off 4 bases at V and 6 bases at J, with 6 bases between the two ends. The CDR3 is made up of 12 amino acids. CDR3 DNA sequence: TGTGCCAGCAGTTACCTATATGAAAAACTGTTTTTT. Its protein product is CASSYLYEKLFF.

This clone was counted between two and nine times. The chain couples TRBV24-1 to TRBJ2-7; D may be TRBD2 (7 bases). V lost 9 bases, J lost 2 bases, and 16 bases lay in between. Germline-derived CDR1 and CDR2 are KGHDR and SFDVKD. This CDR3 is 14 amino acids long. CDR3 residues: CATGPRRGPYEQYF. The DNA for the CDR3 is TGTGCCACCGGCCCCCGGCGGGGGCCCTACGAGCAGTACTTC.

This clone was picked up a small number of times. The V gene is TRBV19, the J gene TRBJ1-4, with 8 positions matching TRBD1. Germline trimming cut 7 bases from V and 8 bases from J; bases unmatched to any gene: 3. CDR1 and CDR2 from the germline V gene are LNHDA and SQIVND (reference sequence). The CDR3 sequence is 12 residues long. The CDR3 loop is CASKQGVEKLFF. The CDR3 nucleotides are TGTGCCAGTAAACAGGGGGTCGAAAAACTGTTTTTT.

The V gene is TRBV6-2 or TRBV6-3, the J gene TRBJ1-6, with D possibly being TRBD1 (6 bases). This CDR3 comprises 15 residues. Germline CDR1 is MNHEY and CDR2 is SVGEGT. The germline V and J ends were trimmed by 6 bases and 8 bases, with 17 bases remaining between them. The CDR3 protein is CASSLEQGGHSPLHF. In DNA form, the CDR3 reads TGTGCCAGCAGCCTAGAACAGGGAGGGCATTCACCCCTCCACTTT.

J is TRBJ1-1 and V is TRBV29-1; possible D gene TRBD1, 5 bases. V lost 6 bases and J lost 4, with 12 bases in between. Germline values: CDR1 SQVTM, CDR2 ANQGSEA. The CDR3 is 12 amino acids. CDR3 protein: CSVRQYLTEAFF. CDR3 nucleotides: TGCAGCGTCAGACAGTATCTCACTGAAGCTTTCTTT.

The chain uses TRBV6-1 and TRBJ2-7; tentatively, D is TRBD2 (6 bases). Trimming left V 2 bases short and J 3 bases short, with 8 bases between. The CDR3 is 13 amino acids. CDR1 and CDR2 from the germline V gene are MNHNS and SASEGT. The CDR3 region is CASSERDFYEQYF. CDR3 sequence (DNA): TGTGCCAGCAGTGAACGGGACTTCTACGAGCAGTACTTC.

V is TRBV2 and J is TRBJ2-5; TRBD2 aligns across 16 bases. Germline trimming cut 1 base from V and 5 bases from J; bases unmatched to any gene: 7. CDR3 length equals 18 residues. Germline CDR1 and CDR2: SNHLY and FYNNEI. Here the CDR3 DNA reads TGTGCCAGCAGTGAAGAGGGGACTAGCGGGGGGGCCGCTGAGACCCAGTACTTC. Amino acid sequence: CASSEEGTSGGAAETQYF.

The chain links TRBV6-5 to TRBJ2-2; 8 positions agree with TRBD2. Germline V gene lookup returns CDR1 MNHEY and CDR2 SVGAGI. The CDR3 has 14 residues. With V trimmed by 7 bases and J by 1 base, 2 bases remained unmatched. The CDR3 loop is CASIRGGNTGELFF. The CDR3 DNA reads TGTGCCAGCATCCGGGGGGGGAACACCGGGGAGCTGTTTTTT.

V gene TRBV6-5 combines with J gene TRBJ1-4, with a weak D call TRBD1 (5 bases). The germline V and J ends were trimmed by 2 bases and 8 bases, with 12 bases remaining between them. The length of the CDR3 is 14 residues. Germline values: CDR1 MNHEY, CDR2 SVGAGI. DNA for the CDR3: TGTGCCAGCAGTTACGCAGGAGGGGCCGAAAAACTGTTTTTT. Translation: CASSYAGGAEKLFF.

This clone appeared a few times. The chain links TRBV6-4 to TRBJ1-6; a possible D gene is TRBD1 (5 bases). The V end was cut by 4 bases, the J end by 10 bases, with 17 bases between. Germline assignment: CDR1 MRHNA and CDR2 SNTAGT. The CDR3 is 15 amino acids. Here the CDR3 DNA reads TGTGCCAGCAGTGCCCAGGGAATCTGGGGCTCACCCCTCCACTTT. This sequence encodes CASSAQGIWGSPLHF.

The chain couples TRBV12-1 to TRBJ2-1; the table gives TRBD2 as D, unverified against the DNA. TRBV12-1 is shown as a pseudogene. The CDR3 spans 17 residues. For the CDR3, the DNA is TGTGCCAGCAGCTCCCCCGCCTTAGCGGGGTCCTACAATGAGCAGTTCTTC. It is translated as CASSSPALAGSYNEQFF.

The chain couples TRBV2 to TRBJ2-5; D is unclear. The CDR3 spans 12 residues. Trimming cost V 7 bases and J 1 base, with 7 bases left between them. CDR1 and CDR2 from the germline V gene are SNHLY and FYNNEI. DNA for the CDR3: TGTGCCAGCACAGTAAGCCAAGAGACCCAGTACTTC. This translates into CASTVSQETQYF.

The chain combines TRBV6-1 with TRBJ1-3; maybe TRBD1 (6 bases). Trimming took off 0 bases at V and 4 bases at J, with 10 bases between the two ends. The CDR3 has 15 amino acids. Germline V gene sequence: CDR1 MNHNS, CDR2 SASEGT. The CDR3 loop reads CASSEAGGPGNTIYF. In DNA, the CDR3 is TGTGCCAGCAGTGAAGCGGGGGGGCCCGGAAACACCATATATTTT.

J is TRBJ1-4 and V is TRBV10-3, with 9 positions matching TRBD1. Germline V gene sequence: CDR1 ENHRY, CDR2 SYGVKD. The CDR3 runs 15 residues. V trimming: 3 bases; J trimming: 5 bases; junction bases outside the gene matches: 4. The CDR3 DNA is TGTGCCATCAGTGAAATTGGGACAGGGAATGAAAAACTGTTTTTT. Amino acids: CAISEIGTGNEKLFF.